Detailed here is one T cell receptor beta chain. This clone was observed a handful of times. Which antigen it targets is not known. Base qualities are not at hand, and no much larger clone is one base apart. The sample belongs to a study of shared clonotypes between healthy human individuals (TCRdb year 2020). At the level of the whole study: The cohort included three men and two women between 18 and 49 years of age. For each donor, CD4 naive and CD4 memory were each run on three plates, CD8 naive on two plates, and CD8 memory on one plate. Each donor's leukapheresis produced roughly between roughly 0.85 and 9.5 billion PBMCs. Different laboratories and diverse techniques were used to prepare libraries and sequence TCR repertoires, to increase sequencing depth and limit assay-specific biases. To estimate repertoire size and how much clonotype sharing occurs between individuals, the study deeply sequenced the blood TCR repertoires of roughly 5 healthy adults. Study-level results and caveats: Compared with non-shared clonotypes, clonotypes shared by all four sorted-subset donors had higher generation probabilities. Based on pairwise subsampling, the degree of clonotype sharing among donors was expected to be affected by sequencing depth. Even with the large sequencing depth, rarefaction of the sorted-subset datasets indicated that sequencing was incomplete. Naive subsets generally had larger estimated clonotype richness than memory subsets. When several donors were compared, the shared fraction of clonotypes was about 5% for naive CD4, about 4% for naive CD8, roughly 2.3% for memory CD4, and roughly 0.43% for memory CD8. Because the study included only a small number of donors, the genetic and exposure-history diversity represented was limited. Sampling was restricted to blood, and TCR repertoires in tissue are likely to differ from TCR repertoires in blood.

CDR1 SQVTM and CDR2 ANQGSEA are derived from the germline V gene. The CDR3, cysteine through phenylalanine, is 12 amino acids long. The only DNA kept is the CDR3, 36 bases in frame from the first base. V trim: 4 bases; J trim: 4 bases; unmatched bases: 2. Using the deep immunoSEQ assay, multiplex PCR amplified TCR CDR3 regions from genomic DNA. For each cell subset, the extracted genomic DNA was distributed evenly across all wells of several immunoSEQ 96-well plates, and each plate served as one replicate. Each replicate PCR for sorted subsets received 150 to 250 ng genomic DNA, equal to 30,000 or so T cell genomes. Purified libraries were quantified with a Qubit 3.0 fluorometer, sized on a Bioanalyzer 2100, and re-quantified with the KAPA Library Quantification kit. Each immunoSEQ 96-well plate was sequenced on its own single-read 150-cycle Illumina NextSeq 550 flow cell. Under the source paper's analysis protocol: The immunoSEQ output contained only junctional sequences without quality scores, so filtering could not match that applied to full-length reads. Sequences were annotated with PyIR, a Python wrapper for IgBLAST v1.9, using IMGT germline references to assign V/J genes and CDR3. Any read was removed if the V/J assignment was weak (E-value above 1e-6), the CDR3 was missing, or the read contained stop codons, out-of-frame junctions, or ambiguous translated residues. A V3J clonotype was defined by an identical inferred V gene, J gene, and CDR3 amino acid sequence. Percentage overlap between repertoires was computed as shared unique clonotypes divided by the size of the smaller repertoire. Repertoire richness was assessed with RTK rarefaction, the Chao1 estimator, and Recon v2.1 estimates of unobserved clonotypes. OLGA was used to compute generation probabilities for all TCRbeta clonotypes that the gDNA method yielded from four donors. What TCRdb holds here is the immuneACCESS table cut down to in-frame rearrangements. Part of the clones is not present; checked against another copy, under half of the missing clones reflect an unresolved V gene, and the others are unexplained. D and trimming come from the DNA, and the V and J calls and clone size come from that table. This sample gives about 960,000 clones in total; 70% to 85% of them show up just once. The top ten hold 1.5% of the sample.

The donors were healthy, HIV-negative adults who had no recently reported acute infections or vaccinations. Every donor was a Caucasian adult residing in Nashville, Tennessee, USA. Magnetic negative selection was used to enrich CD4+ T cells, after which naive cells were positively selected on CD45RA and the negative fraction became the memory subset. Blood was obtained by leukapheresis, after which PBMCs were separated by Ficoll-Histopaque density gradient centrifugation and cryopreserved in liquid nitrogen vapor phase. Purity and quantity of every magnetically sorted T cell population were checked by analytical flow cytometry. From each sorted fraction, genomic DNA was isolated and quantified by UV absorbance on a Nanodrop 2000c.

The chain is encoded by TRBV29-1 joined to TRBJ1-2, with 8 junctional bases fitting TRBD1. The TCR comes from a man between 18 and 35 years old in good health. The specimen was memory CD4+ T cells sorted from blood. Interpreted using the paper, the cell subset or site label stands for: CD45RA-negative fraction. CDR3 sequence: CSVAQGAYGYTF. The base sequence is TGCAGCGTTGCGCAGGGGGCCTATGGCTACACCTTC.